This TCR beta chain was observed in a study of T cell responses to AZD1222 COVID-19 vaccine. Germline-derived CDR1 and CDR2 are SGHRS and YFSETQ. The CDR3 length is 13 residues. V shed 5 bases, J shed 5 bases, and the junction held 6 bases outside the gene matches. Produced via immunoSEQ multiplex PCR; TCRdb's table is partial and in-frame only. This sample has 75,000 to 100,000 clones, with around 90% found just once. This specimen consisted of peripheral blood, obtained on day 0 of AZD1222 vaccination. This TCR was recovered from an adult in good health. The chain recombines TRBV5-1 with TRBJ2-7; TRBD1 agrees at 8 bases. The CDR3 sequence: CASSFLQGDEQYF. CDR3 DNA: TGCGCCAGCAGTTTCCTACAGGGGGACGAGCAGTACTTC.